This passage covers 20 T cell receptor beta chains from one sample sequenced in a study of blood T cell repertoires in COVID-19. Sequenced by immunoSEQ multiplex PCR; TCRdb stores in-frame clones only, minus some. The sample holds approximately 69,000 clones; roughly 80% are singletons and the top ten take 15% to 20%. Sequenced material: peripheral blood. The receptors come from a woman of 80 years or more with acute or convalescent COVID-19.

The chain is built from TRBV7-9 and TRBJ2-1; D ambiguous. CDR1 is SEHNR and CDR2 is FQNEAQ in the germline V gene (reference sequence). The length of the CDR3 is 15 residues. V was cut by 5 bases and J by 2 bases, with 13 bases left in between. CDR3 sequence (DNA): TGTGCCAGCAGCGCCGACCCTGGAGCCTACAATGAGCAGTTCTTC. Its translation is CASSADPGAYNEQFF.

The chain has TRBV18 and TRBJ1-6, with D maybe TRBD1 (6 bases). Per the germline V gene, CDR1 is KGHSH and CDR2 is LQKENI. Trimming took off 5 bases at V and 7 bases at J, with 12 bases between the two ends. There are 14 residues in the CDR3. CDR3: CASSAGTPNSPLHF. CDR3 bases: TGTGCCAGCTCAGCCGGGACACCGAATTCACCCCTCCACTTT.

This chain uses TRBV19 with TRBJ2-7, with D possibly matching TRBD1 (5 bases). The germline V gene encodes CDR1 LNHDA and CDR2 SQIVND (reference sequence). The length of the CDR3 is 12 residues. V was trimmed by 6 bases and J by 7 bases, leaving 13 bases between them. The CDR3 is CASSHYRSEQYF. Written as DNA, the CDR3 is TGTGCCAGTAGCCACTACAGGTCTGAGCAGTACTTC.

The chain links TRBV11-2 to TRBJ2-5, with D maybe TRBD2 (6 bases). Trimming shortened V by 1 base and J by 5 bases, and 17 bases separated the two germline ends. Germline V lookup: CDR1 SGHAT, CDR2 FQNNGV. The CDR3 length is 16 residues. This chain's CDR3 is CASSLVAAGRSETQYF. The CDR3 bases are TGTGCCAGCAGCTTAGTGGCGGCGGGGCGGTCGGAGACCCAGTACTTC.

The chain combines TRBV29-1 with TRBJ2-3, with D perhaps matching TRBD2 (5 bases). The germline V gene has CDR1 SQVTM and CDR2 ANQGSEA. This CDR3 has 13 residues. The V end was cut by 5 bases, the J end by 2 bases, with 11 bases between. CDR3 protein: CSVRGTNTDTQYF. In DNA, the CDR3 is TGCAGCGTTCGGGGTACGAACACAGATACGCAGTATTTT.

CDR3 in DNA: TGTGCCAGCAGCCGGGACAGGGGCTCTGGAAACACCATATATTTT. Translating it yields CASSRDRGSGNTIYF. The rearrangement uses TRBV9 and TRBJ1-3, with 10 bases matching TRBD1. CDR1 is SGDLS, CDR2 YYNGEE, per germline. Trimming at V came to 4 bases and at J to 0 bases, leaving 1 base not matched to a gene. CDR3 size: 15 residues. Supplemented by reference TRBV9 and TRBJ1-3, the full variable domain reads DSGVTQTPKHLITATGQRVTLRCSPRSGDLSVYWYQQSLDQGLQFLIQYYNGEERAKGNILERFSAQQFPDLHSELNLSSLELGDSALYFCASSRDRGSGNTIYFGEGSWLTVV.

This clone turned up a few times. The V and J genes are TRBV5-4 and TRBJ2-2; 11 bases agree with TRBD2. The V gene end was trimmed by 4 bases and the J gene end by 1 base; junction bases not matched to a gene: 3. CDR1 is SGHNT and CDR2 is YYREEE in the germline V gene (reference sequence). CDR3 length equals 16 residues. CDR3 in DNA: TGTGCCAGCAGCACGGGACTAGCGGTGAACACCGGGGAGCTGTTTTTT. Translated: CASSTGLAVNTGELFF.

The V call is TRBV12-5, the J call TRBJ1-1, with D uncertain. Trimming took 2 bases from V and 1 from J, leaving 5 bases between them. Germline V gene sequence: CDR1 LGHNT, CDR2 FRNRAP. This CDR3 region has 13 residues. CDR3 in DNA: TGTGCTAGTGGTTTGCGGGGGAACACTGAAGCTTTCTTT. It yields the protein CASGLRGNTEAFF. Full variable domain (outside the CDR3, taken from reference TRBV12-5 and TRBJ1-1): DARVTQTPRHKVTEMGQEVTMRCQPILGHNTVFWYRQTMMQGLELLAYFRNRAPLDDSGMPKDRFSAEMPDATLATLKIQPSEPRDSAVYFCASGLRGNTEAFFGQGTRLTVV.

The count of this clone is one. This sequence joins TRBV20-1 and TRBJ2-5; no clear D gene. The CDR3 extends over 11 amino acids. Trimming shortened V by 1 base and J by 4 bases, and 4 bases separated the two germline ends. Per the germline V gene, CDR1 is DFQATT and CDR2 is SNEGSKA (reference sequence). The CDR3 loop is CSARVGETQYF. As DNA, the CDR3 is TGCAGTGCTAGAGTCGGAGAGACCCAGTACTTC.

J is TRBJ1-2 and V is TRBV6-5; 11 bases agree with TRBD1. Germline CDR1 MNHEY, CDR2 SVGAGI. V lost 4 bases, J lost 4 bases, and 5 bases stayed unmatched. This CDR3 is built from 15 residues. Here the CDR3 reads CASSSGTGGLYGYTF. CDR3 in DNA: TGTGCCAGCAGTTCCGGGACAGGGGGACTCTATGGCTACACCTTC.

This chain connects TRBV2 to TRBJ2-7, with D possibly being TRBD2 (5 bases). The CDR3 sequence is 14 residues long. The V end lost 3 bases, the J end lost 2 bases, and 11 bases lay between the germline ends. Germline V gene lookup returns CDR1 SNHLY and CDR2 FYNNEI. The CDR3 sequence: CASSEFGIAYEQYF. In DNA form, the CDR3 reads TGTGCCAGCAGTGAGTTCGGGATCGCCTACGAGCAGTACTTC.

The chain has TRBV7-2 and TRBJ1-1; perhaps TRBD1 as D (6 bases). Trimming took 5 bases from V and 6 from J, leaving 19 bases between them. Germline CDR1 SGHTA, CDR2 FQGNSA. The CDR3 loop spans 15 amino acids. CDR3 region: CASSLRGGAGSEAFF. As DNA, the CDR3 is TGTGCCAGCAGCCTTCGGGGGGGCGCGGGCTCTGAAGCTTTCTTT.

The chain is built from TRBV18 and TRBJ1-1; 7 bases are shared with TRBD1. This CDR3 region has 15 residues. Germline values: CDR1 KGHSH, CDR2 LQKENI. V was clipped by 5 bases and J by 3 bases; unmatched bases: 9. The CDR3, as DNA: TGTGCCAGCTCATTCTCCAGGGGGTCGGACACTGAAGCTTTCTTT. It specifies CASSFSRGSDTEAFF.

The rearrangement links TRBV5-1 to TRBJ2-7, with a tentative D call TRBD1 (6 bases). V gave up 6 bases and J gave up 0 bases, with 19 bases separating them. Germline V CDR1 and CDR2: SGHRS, YFSETQ. This CDR3 is 16 amino acids long. The CDR3 DNA follows: TGCGCCAGCACCCGGGACACCGGGACGCGCTCCTACGAGCAGTACTTC. It encodes CASTRDTGTRSYEQYF.

This sequence joins TRBV29-1 and TRBJ1-1; 8 nucleotides agree with TRBD1. V trimming: 4 bases; J trimming: 4 bases; junction bases outside the gene matches: 5. The CDR3 spans 13 residues. The germline V gene encodes CDR1 SQVTM and CDR2 ANQGSEA. The CDR3 nucleotides read TGCAGCGTTGCAAGCACAGGGGGCACTGAAGCTTTCTTT. This sequence encodes CSVASTGGTEAFF.

V is TRBV6-5 and J is TRBJ1-6; maybe TRBD1 (5 bases). Germline V gene lookup returns CDR1 MNHEY and CDR2 SVGAGI. The CDR3 runs 15 residues. V lost 0 bases and J 13 bases, leaving 16 bases between the germline ends. The CDR3 loop reads CASSYSRDSGGPLHF. The CDR3 region has the DNA TGTGCCAGCAGTTACTCCCGCGACAGTGGCGGCCCCCTCCACTTT.

The gene calls are TRBV5-4 and TRBJ2-5; 7 positions agree with TRBD1. The ends lost 9 bases at V and 1 base at J; junction bases unmatched: 9. Germline CDR1 SGHNT, CDR2 YYREEE (reference sequence). This CDR3 contains 14 residues. CDR3 in DNA: TGTGCCATCAAAACACAGGGGACCCAAGAGACCCAGTACTTC. Amino acids: CAIKTQGTQETQYF. Supplemented by reference TRBV5-4 and TRBJ2-5, the full variable domain reads ETGVTQSPTHLIKTRGQQVTLRCSSQSGHNTVSWYQQALGQGPQFIFQYYREEENGRGNFPPRFSGLQFPNYSSELNVNALELDDSALYLCAIKTQGTQETQYFGPGTRLLVL.

This chain uses TRBV11-2 with TRBJ2-3; 14 nucleotides match TRBD2. CDR3 length: 18 residues. Germline-derived CDR1 and CDR2 are SGHAT and FQNNGV. Trimming removed 3 bases from V and 4 bases from J; junction bases left unmatched: 9. The CDR3 loop reads CASSFEGLAGGRADTQYF. The CDR3 nucleotides are TGTGCCAGCAGCTTCGAAGGACTAGCGGGAGGAAGAGCAGATACGCAGTATTTT.

This rearrangement joins TRBV7-8 to TRBJ1-3, with a weak D call TRBD1 (5 bases). The ends were cut back, 1 base at V and 6 bases at J, with 10 bases in the middle. Per the germline V gene, CDR1 is SGHVS and CDR2 is FQNEAQ. The CDR3 sequence is 14 residues long. The CDR3 here is CASSLGRAENTIYF. CDR3 DNA sequence: TGTGCCAGCAGCTTAGGCAGGGCGGAAAACACCATATATTTT.

CDR3 in DNA: TGCGCCAGCAGCTTCAGCGGGTACCAAGAGACCCAGTACTTC. This gives the protein CASSFSGYQETQYF. This chain connects TRBV5-1 to TRBJ2-5; D is possibly TRBD2 (6 bases). The ends were cut back, 2 bases at V and 0 bases at J, with 8 bases in the middle. Looked up from germline, CDR1 is SGHRS and CDR2 is YFSETQ. There are 14 residues in the CDR3.